This entry lists 11 T cell receptor beta chains sequenced from one sample in a study of shared clonotypes between healthy human individuals. The protocol was immunoSEQ multiplex PCR, while the TCRdb copy is restricted to in-frame clones and leaves out a portion. The sample lists around 610,000 clones; approximately 96% were seen once. Selected positively for CCR7 and CD45RO-negative, naive CD8 cells excluded terminally differentiated effector memory CD45RA+ cells. Material for sequencing was naive CD8+ T cells sorted from blood. The origin of the receptors is a woman aged 25 to 45 in good health.

This chain joins TRBV27 and TRBJ2-5; D uncertain. V lost 3 bases, J lost 2 bases, and 7 bases lay in between. CDR1 is MNHEY, CDR2 SMNVEV, per germline (reference sequence). The CDR3 is made up of 13 amino acids. CDR3 coding DNA: TGTGCCAGCAGTTTCTCGGAACAAGAGACCCAGTACTTC. Encoded protein: CASSFSEQETQYF.

The V call is TRBV11-2, the J call TRBJ2-7; a possible D gene is TRBD1 (6 bases). V shed 7 bases and J shed 5 bases, with 18 bases lying between them. The germline CDR1 and CDR2 sequences are SGHAT and FQNNGV. CDR3 size: 14 residues. CDR3 DNA sequence: TGTGCCAGCATACCTACAGGGAAAGGGAACGAGCAGTACTTC. Residues: CASIPTGKGNEQYF. The full variable domain, in which reference TRBV11-2 and TRBJ2-7 provide the parts outside the CDR3, is EAGVAQSPRYKIIEKRQSVAFWCNPISGHATLYWYQQILGQGPKLLIQFQNNGVVDDSQLPKDRFSAERLKGVDSTLKIQPAKLEDSAVYLCASIPTGKGNEQYFGPGTRLTVT.

This chain joins TRBV29-1 and TRBJ1-2; D not resolved. Germline lookup yields CDR1 SQVTM and CDR2 ANQGSEA. V was cut by 5 bases and J by 2 bases, with 15 bases left in between. The CDR3 is 14 residues long. The CDR3 DNA sequence: TGCAGCGTTCCCGACCAGGAAGGCAACTATGGCTACACCTTC. Protein product: CSVPDQEGNYGYTF.

The CDR3 loop is CASSLATETQYF. CDR3 bases: TGTGCCAGCAGCTTAGCCACAGAGACCCAGTACTTC. The V gene is TRBV7-6, the J gene TRBJ2-5; D is ambiguous. The CDR3 runs to 12 residues. Trimming removed 0 bases from V and 4 bases from J, with 3 bases in between. Germline lookup yields CDR1 SGHVS and CDR2 FNYEAQ.

The chain has TRBV28 and TRBJ2-1; no definite D call. The germline CDR1 and CDR2 sequences are MDHEN and SYDVKM. This CDR3 contains 16 residues. The ends were cut back, 6 bases at V and 0 bases at J, with 15 bases in the middle. CDR3 nucleotide sequence: TGTGCCAGCAGACGCCTTACTCCGAGCTCCTACAATGAGCAGTTCTTC. Translation gives CASRRLTPSSYNEQFF.

The V gene is TRBV15, the J gene TRBJ2-1, with TRBD2 matching 9 bases. The trim removed 0 bases at V and 7 bases at J, leaving 10 bases unmatched. CDR3 length: 17 amino acids. Germline lookup yields CDR1 LNHNV and CDR2 YYDKDF (reference sequence). The CDR3 loop is CATSRDLGSGSKNEQFF. The CDR3 DNA reads as TGTGCCACCAGCAGAGATCTAGGTAGCGGGAGTAAAAATGAGCAGTTCTTC.

The chain has TRBV28 and TRBJ2-7, with D possibly TRBD1 on 6 matching bases. CDR1 and CDR2 (germline): MDHEN, SYDVKM. CDR3 length: 14 residues. Trimming stripped 10 bases from V and 2 bases from J, with 18 bases between. This CDR3 is CATLEEGGTYEQYF. The CDR3 DNA reads TGTGCCACCCTCGAAGAAGGGGGAACCTACGAGCAGTACTTC.

This chain joins TRBV7-7 and TRBJ2-7; D is possibly TRBD1 (6 bases). CDR3 length: 14 residues. V dropped 1 base and J dropped 2 bases, with 9 bases sitting between them. Looked up from germline, CDR1 is SSHAT and CDR2 is FNYEAQ (reference sequence). CDR3 region: CASSLGPGAYEQYF. CDR3 DNA sequence: TGTGCCAGCAGCTTAGGGCCAGGGGCCTACGAGCAGTACTTC. The full variable domain, rest sourced from reference TRBV7-7 and TRBJ2-7, is GAGVSQSPRYKVTKRGQDVTLRCDPISSHATLYWYQQALGQGPEFLTYFNYEAQPDKSGLPSDRFSAERPEGSISTLTIQRTEQRDSAMYRCASSLGPGAYEQYFGPGTRLTVT.

The chain combines TRBV15 with TRBJ1-1, with D unresolved. V was pared by 4 bases and J by 1 base, with 7 bases between. The CDR3 has 13 amino acids. Germline values: CDR1 LNHNV, CDR2 YYDKDF (reference sequence). The CDR3 DNA follows: TGTGCCACCAGCACCATAAGGAACACTGAAGCTTTCTTT. Translated: CATSTIRNTEAFF.

The chain recombines TRBV29-1 with TRBJ2-5; D possibly corresponds to TRBD2 (5 bases). V was clipped by 0 bases and J by 5 bases, with 10 bases between them. Per the germline V gene, CDR1 is SQVTM and CDR2 is ANQGSEA. The length of the CDR3 is 13 residues. The chain's CDR3 is CSVEEGPGETQYF. DNA of the CDR3: TGCAGCGTTGAAGAAGGGCCGGGGGAGACCCAGTACTTC.

This clone was recorded only once. The chain employs TRBV11-2 and TRBJ1-3, with a tentative D call TRBD1 (5 bases). This CDR3 comprises 19 residues. The germline V and J ends were trimmed by 2 bases and 3 bases, with 23 bases remaining between them. CDR1 and CDR2 from the germline V gene are SGHAT and FQNNGV. CDR3 sequence reads: CASSLYLPSRGDYGNTIYF. CDR3 in DNA: TGTGCCAGCAGCTTATACTTGCCGTCGAGGGGTGATTATGGAAACACCATATATTTT.